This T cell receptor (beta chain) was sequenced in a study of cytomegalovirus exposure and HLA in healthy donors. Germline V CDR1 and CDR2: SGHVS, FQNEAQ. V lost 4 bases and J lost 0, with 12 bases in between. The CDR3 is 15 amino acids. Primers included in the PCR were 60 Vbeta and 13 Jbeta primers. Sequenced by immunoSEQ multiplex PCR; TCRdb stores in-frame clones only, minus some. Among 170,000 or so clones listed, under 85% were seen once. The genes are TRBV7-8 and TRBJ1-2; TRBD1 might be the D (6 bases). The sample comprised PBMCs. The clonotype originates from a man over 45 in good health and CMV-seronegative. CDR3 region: CASSSNRAPNYGYTF. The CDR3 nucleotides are TGTGCCAGCAGCTCTAACAGGGCCCCTAACTATGGCTACACCTTC.